These 18 T cell receptor beta chains came from one sample sequenced in a study of a mutant IDH1 vaccine in newly diagnosed glioma. Specified time point: week 11, during vaccination. Every vaccination contained 300 ug of the mutant IDH1 20-mer peptide and was paired with topical imiquimod. Only in-frame clones appear in the TCRdb table, and some are missing; sequencing was by immunoSEQ multiplex PCR. Found here are some 21,000 clones, around 92% of them singletons; the top ten hold around 5.7%. Antigens for these TCRs are unknown. Sequenced here: PBMCs, sampled from a glioma patient whose treatment included an IDH1 peptide vaccine. The source of these receptors is a woman in her forties with glioma.

This chain joins TRBV10-2 and TRBJ1-5, with D uncertain. The V end was cut by 3 bases, the J end by 4 bases, with 7 bases between. Germline assignment: CDR1 WSHSY and CDR2 SAAADI. This CDR3 has 13 amino acids. The CDR3 region is CASSEKGNQPQHF. As DNA, the CDR3 is TGCGCCAGCAGTGAAAAAGGAAATCAGCCCCAGCATTTT.

The CDR3 is CSVVTGGDEQYF. CDR3 sequence (DNA): TGCAGCGTTGTGACAGGGGGCGACGAGCAGTACTTC. The rearrangement links TRBV29-1 to TRBJ2-7; 10 nucleotides match TRBD1. Germline V lookup: CDR1 SQVTM, CDR2 ANQGSEA. The V gene end was trimmed by 4 bases and the J gene end by 5 bases; junction bases not matched to a gene: 2. The CDR3 has 12 residues.

The chain recombines TRBV9 with TRBJ2-5; TRBD2 matches 15 bases. The V and J ends lost 5 bases and 5 bases, in that order; junction bases with no gene match: 10. Germline CDR1 is SGDLS and CDR2 is YYNGEE. The CDR3 extends over 17 amino acids. The CDR3 here is CASSIGPGLAGGETQYF. CDR3 coding DNA: TGTGCCAGCAGTATAGGACCGGGACTAGCGGGAGGTGAGACCCAGTACTTC. The full variable domain, its missing parts supplied by reference TRBV9 and TRBJ2-5, is DSGVTQTPKHLITATGQRVTLRCSPRSGDLSVYWYQQSLDQGLQFLIQYYNGEERAKGNILERFSAQQFPDLHSELNLSSLELGDSALYFCASSIGPGLAGGETQYFGPGTRLLVL.

V usage is TRBV5-1 and J usage is TRBJ2-7, with 12 bases that match TRBD2. V was pared by 2 bases and J by 2 bases, with 5 bases of the junction left unmatched. CDR3 length: 16 amino acids. Germline-derived CDR1 and CDR2 are SGHRS and YFSETQ. The CDR3 bases are TGCGCCAGCAGCTTACGGACTAGCGGGGTACCCTACGAGCAGTACTTC. Protein: CASSLRTSGVPYEQYF.

The chain combines TRBV2 with TRBJ1-1; D gene ambiguous. The V gene lost 8 bases and the J gene lost 3 bases, with 16 bases spanning the gap. This CDR3 comprises 14 residues. Germline V CDR1 and CDR2: SNHLY, FYNNEI. The DNA for the CDR3 is TGTGCCAGCCGTGCTGCGGGATACGACACTGAAGCTTTCTTT. This encodes CASRAAGYDTEAFF. Complete variable domain (other parts from reference TRBV2 and TRBJ1-1): EPEVTQTPSHQVTQMGQEVILRCVPISNHLYFYWYRQILGQKVEFLVSFYNNEISEKSEIFDDQFSVERPDGSNFTLKIRSTKLEDSAMYFCASRAAGYDTEAFFGQGTRLTVV.

The rearrangement links TRBV2 to TRBJ2-7; TRBD1 matches at 8 bases. The junction had 5 bases not matched to a gene; V was cut back by 7 bases and J by 0 bases. This CDR3 contains 14 residues. Germline V CDR1 and CDR2: SNHLY, FYNNEI. This chain's CDR3 is CASTRTGGSYEQYF. The DNA of the CDR3 is TGTGCCAGCACCCGAACAGGGGGCTCCTACGAGCAGTACTTC.

This chain joins TRBV5-1 and TRBJ1-1; D is undetermined. Trimming took off 2 bases at V and 2 bases at J, with 7 bases between the two ends. The CDR3 runs to 13 residues. Per germline, CDR1 SGHRS and CDR2 YFSETQ. CDR3 in amino acids: CASSLVYNTEAFF. CDR3 bases: TGCGCCAGCAGCTTAGTATATAACACTGAAGCTTTCTTT.

The CDR3 DNA reads as TGTGCCAGCAGTTCAAGGGGGAACGGACTGTTTTTT. Protein: CASSSRGNGLFF. The rearrangement joins TRBV6-1 to TRBJ1-4; D perhaps matches TRBD1 (6 bases). CDR3 length equals 12 residues. Germline assignment: CDR1 MNHNS and CDR2 SASEGT. Trimming left V 5 bases short and J 13 bases short, with 14 bases between.

The gene calls are TRBV5-1 and TRBJ2-5; D is perhaps TRBD2 (6 bases). The DNA matches TRBJ2-7 better at its end, which makes the J call doubtful. CDR1 and CDR2 (germline): SGHRS, YFSETQ. The CDR3 length is 14 residues. In DNA form, the CDR3 reads TGCGCCAGCAGCTCCCTTCGGGGGTCCTACGAGCAGTACTTC. Protein: CASSSLRGSYEQYF.

The gene calls are TRBV6-5 and TRBJ2-3, with D possibly matching TRBD2 (5 bases). The V gene lost 0 bases and the J gene lost 0 bases, with 10 bases spanning the gap. CDR3 length: 16 amino acids. Germline values: CDR1 MNHEY, CDR2 SVGAGI. CDR3 nucleotides: TGTGCCAGCAGTTACTCAGGGAGCTCTAGCACAGATACGCAGTATTTT. As protein: CASSYSGSSSTDTQYF.

The chain couples TRBV19 to TRBJ1-1; D gene uncertain. This CDR3 is built from 15 residues. Germline CDR1 reads LNHDA; CDR2 reads SQIVND (reference sequence). With 10 bases removed from V and 1 base from J, the gap between germline ends came to 19 bases. CDR3 amino acids: CATTSEASPNTEAFF. The CDR3, as DNA: TGTGCCACCACCTCAGAGGCTTCACCGAACACTGAAGCTTTCTTT. Using reference TRBV19 and TRBJ1-1 for the parts outside the CDR3, the full variable domain is DGGITQSPKYLFRKEGQNVTLSCEQNLNHDAMYWYRQDPGQGLRLIYYSQIVNDFQKGDIAEGYSVSREKKESFPLTVTSAQKNPTAFYLCATTSEASPNTEAFFGQGTRLTVV.

The gene calls are TRBV6-1 and TRBJ2-7, with a possible D match to TRBD1 (6 bases). The V and J ends lost 4 bases and 3 bases respectively, with 10 bases between them. The germline CDR1 and CDR2 sequences are MNHNS and SASEGT. This CDR3 spans 13 amino acids. This CDR3 is CASSAGAIYEQYF. The CDR3, as DNA: TGTGCCAGCAGTGCAGGGGCTATCTACGAGCAGTACTTC.

The chain links TRBV5-4 to TRBJ2-2; 8 nucleotides match TRBD1. CDR3 length: 15 amino acids. Trimming removed 2 bases from V and 3 bases from J; junction bases left unmatched: 3. Germline V lookup: CDR1 SGHNT, CDR2 YYREEE (reference sequence). The CDR3 DNA follows: TGTGCCAGCAGCTTACAGGGGGTCCACACCGGGGAGCTGTTTTTT. Translated: CASSLQGVHTGELFF.

This clone was found once. This chain links TRBV4-1 with TRBJ1-6; the D gene is possibly TRBD1 (6 bases). The CDR3 sequence is 13 residues long. With 4 bases removed from V and 14 bases from J, the gap between germline ends came to 15 bases. The germline gives CDR1 MGHRA, CDR2 YSYEKL. The CDR3 loop reads CASSPRTETSLHF. CDR3 DNA sequence: TGCGCCAGCAGCCCGAGGACAGAGACCTCCCTCCACTTT.

The rearrangement links TRBV30 to TRBJ2-3; 11 nucleotides align to TRBD2. J was trimmed by 4 bases and V by 5 bases; bases with no gene match: 5. The CDR3 runs to 14 residues. The germline CDR1 and CDR2 sequences are GTSNPN and SVGIG (reference sequence). DNA for the CDR3: TGTGCCTGGCGATTAGCGGGAGGGGCAGATACGCAGTATTTT. The encoded protein is CAWRLAGGADTQYF.

The rearrangement uses TRBV29-1 and TRBJ1-1; unclear D gene. Trimming removed 6 bases from V and 6 bases from J, with 11 bases in between. CDR3 length: 11 amino acids. From germline, CDR1 is SQVTM and CDR2 ANQGSEA. The CDR3 DNA reads TGCAGCGTCGCCGAAGGGTCTGAAGCTTTCTTT. Protein: CSVAEGSEAFF.

This sequence joins TRBV5-4 and TRBJ1-1; 7 nucleotides line up with TRBD1. Germline V gene lookup returns CDR1 SGHNT and CDR2 YYREEE (reference sequence). The CDR3 sequence is 12 residues long. The V and J ends lost 2 bases and 5 bases, in that order; junction bases with no gene match: 0. As DNA, the CDR3 is TGTGCCAGCAGCTTACAGGGGACTGAAGCTTTCTTT. Protein sequence: CASSLQGTEAFF.

The rearrangement uses TRBV14 and TRBJ2-4; weak D call: TRBD1 (6 bases). This CDR3 comprises 14 residues. The germline V and J ends were trimmed by 4 bases and 7 bases, with 14 bases remaining between them. Germline V gene data show CDR1 as SGHDN and CDR2 as FVKESK. The CDR3 DNA sequence: TGTGCCAGCAGCCCCACTCAGGGGAGTAACATTCAGTACTTC. It translates to CASSPTQGSNIQYF.